This T cell receptor (beta chain) was profiled in a study of regulatory T cells in long-lasting Graves disease. As to time point: newly diagnosed GD, antithyroid drugs for less than 3 months. Construction of the TCR library relied on RNA isolated from PBMCs. CDR3 length: 12 amino acids. Germline-derived CDR1 and CDR2 are MNHEY and SVGEGT. Building the TCR beta libraries relied on iRepertoire HTBI primers, and CDR3 regions underwent Arm-PCR. One entry per CDR3 protein results from TCRdb running MiXCR on the multiplex PCR reads. The profile shows approximately 490,000 distinct CDR3 sequences, about 17% of them singletons. A word on this clonotype: A much larger clone lies a single base off, so this may be a read error.

The sample also formed part of further work on T cells in Graves' hyperthyroidism and ophthalmopathy.

The specimen comprised peripheral blood mononuclear cells (PBMCs), sampled at new diagnosis, from a patient treated with antithyroid drugs. This chain connects TRBV6-2 or TRBV6-3 to TRBJ1-2, with D possibly matching TRBD1 (5 bases). The TCR sequence derives from a man aged 35 to 55 with Graves disease. Here the CDR3 DNA reads TGTGCCAGCAGTGAACACCCTAGGGGCTACGCCTTC. Translation gives CASSEHPRGYAF.